Given below is one T cell receptor (beta chain) in context. Its cognate antigen is unknown. The PCR contained 60 Vbeta and 13 Jbeta primers. The repertoire was sequenced with immunoSEQ multiplex PCR; TCRdb's copy has only in-frame clones and lacks some. The sample includes under 200,000 clones, 70% to 80% of them seen just once. This sample is drawn from a study of cytomegalovirus exposure and HLA in healthy donors. Study conclusions and caveats: A highly shared variant cluster was judged a likely technical artifact. Being productive about 87% or about 30% of the time was typical of most TCR beta V segments in an earlier analysis. A later analysis found common viral pathogens apparently linked to several of the most significant clusters.

The V gene's germline CDR1 is SGDLS and CDR2 YYNGEE. The V end lost 3 bases, the J end lost 0 bases, and 9 bases lay between the germline ends. The CDR3 contains 14 residues. The sequenced sample was PBMCs. The clonotype comes from a female donor in good health and CMV-seronegative. The genes are TRBV9 and TRBJ1-1, with no clear D. The CDR3 region has the DNA TGTGCCAGCAGCGCAACATTTATGAACACTGAAGCTTTCTTT. Protein product: CASSATFMNTEAFF.